A single sample gave rise to the 17 T cell receptor beta chains below, sequenced in a study of control samples from healthy donors and cancer patients. Clones were read by immunoSEQ multiplex PCR, and TCRdb kept only the in-frame ones, dropping some. Of roughly 400,000 clones listed, 80% to 95% were seen once; the top ten hold 6% to 7%. The specimen sequenced was PBMCs. The receptors were gathered from a middle-aged man with head and neck cancer.

The J gene is TRBJ2-7, the V gene TRBV15; the match to TRBD1 covers 7 bases. The CDR3 is made up of 15 amino acids. The germline V gene has CDR1 LNHNV and CDR2 YYDKDF (reference sequence). V dropped 4 bases and J dropped 3; count of bases not matched to a gene: 9. The CDR3 DNA reads TGTGCCACCAGCAATATCCGGGACAGCGTCTACGAGCAGTACTTC. Protein sequence: CATSNIRDSVYEQYF.

V usage is TRBV12-5 and J usage is TRBJ1-1; D is unresolved. The germline CDR1 and CDR2 sequences are LGHNT and FRNRAP. The CDR3 spans 14 residues. Trimming shortened V by 4 bases and J by 4 bases, and 13 bases separated the two germline ends. The CDR3 is CASGSDAAGTEAFF. CDR3 nucleotide sequence: TGTGCTAGTGGTTCAGACGCAGCGGGCACTGAAGCTTTCTTT. Combining the CDR3 with reference TRBV12-5 and TRBJ1-1 gives the whole variable domain DARVTQTPRHKVTEMGQEVTMRCQPILGHNTVFWYRQTMMQGLELLAYFRNRAPLDDSGMPKDRFSAEMPDATLATLKIQPSEPRDSAVYFCASGSDAAGTEAFFGQGTRLTVV.

The CDR3 spells CASSHDRDSSYEQYF. CDR3 in DNA: TGTGCCAGCAGTCATGATAGGGACAGCTCCTACGAGCAGTACTTC. The rearrangement joins TRBV3-1 (or the pseudogene TRBV3-2) to TRBJ2-7, with TRBD1 matching 7 bases. The germline V gene encodes CDR1 LGHDT and CDR2 YNNKEL (reference sequence). This CDR3 contains 15 residues. Trimming at V came to 6 bases and at J to 0 bases, leaving 8 bases not matched to a gene.

The chain employs TRBV6-4 and TRBJ1-2, with a weak D call TRBD1 (5 bases). The germline gives CDR1 MRHNA, CDR2 SNTAGT. V shed 5 bases and J shed 7 bases, with 17 bases lying between them. This CDR3 has 14 amino acids. The CDR3 here is CASSRDPGGVGYTF. The DNA of the CDR3 is TGTGCCAGCAGTCGTGACCCGGGAGGGGTTGGCTACACCTTC.

J is TRBJ1-3 and V is TRBV3-1 (or the pseudogene TRBV3-2); unclear D gene. V lost 4 bases to trimming and J lost 0 bases, with 4 bases between them. The CDR3 runs to 13 residues. Germline V gene data show CDR1 as LGHDT and CDR2 as YNNKEL (reference sequence). As DNA, the CDR3 is TGTGCCAGCAGCCCCGACTCTGGAAACACCATATATTTT. This gives the protein CASSPDSGNTIYF.

The chain links TRBV5-1 to TRBJ1-6; 7 bases match TRBD1. This CDR3 has 15 residues. Germline CDR1 and CDR2: SGHRS and YFSETQ. J was trimmed by 7 bases and V by 4 bases; bases with no gene match: 8. The CDR3 loop is CASSPRTGKNSPLHF. DNA for the CDR3: TGCGCCAGCAGCCCCAGGACAGGAAAGAATTCACCCCTCCACTTT.

V is TRBV19 and J is TRBJ2-1, with 8 bases that match TRBD2. The trim removed 10 bases at V and 2 bases at J, leaving 4 bases unmatched. Germline values: CDR1 LNHDA, CDR2 SQIVND (reference sequence). The CDR3 loop spans 13 amino acids. The DNA for the CDR3 is TGTGCCACGGGTAGCGGGACCTACAATGAGCAGTTCTTC. As protein: CATGSGTYNEQFF.

This chain links TRBV13 with TRBJ1-1, with D maybe TRBD1 (5 bases). Trimming cost V 5 bases and J 3 bases, with 13 bases left between them. Germline lookup yields CDR1 PRHDT and CDR2 FYEKMQ (reference sequence). CDR3 length equals 14 residues. Here the CDR3 reads CASSRGYDDTEAFF. The CDR3 nucleotides read TGTGCCAGCAGCAGGGGTTACGACGACACTGAAGCTTTCTTT.

This chain connects TRBV5-6 to TRBJ2-5; 7 bases agree with TRBD1. V lost 4 bases, J lost 4 bases, and 4 bases stayed unmatched. Germline loops: CDR1 SGHDT, CDR2 YYEEEE. The CDR3 is made up of 13 amino acids. The CDR3 region has the DNA TGTGCCAGCAGCCTCGACAGGGCAGAGACCCAGTACTTC. It translates to CASSLDRAETQYF.

This clone was seen once. The same CDR3 arises from other DNA sequences in this sample as well. This chain links TRBV9 with TRBJ2-3, with D unresolved. The CDR3 runs 11 residues. Germline V gene lookup returns CDR1 SGDLS and CDR2 YYNGEE. The V and J ends lost 5 bases and 2 bases respectively, with 3 bases between them. Here the CDR3 reads CASSITDTQYF. The DNA for the CDR3 is TGTGCCAGCAGTATCACAGATACGCAGTATTTT.

The rearrangement joins TRBV28 to TRBJ2-5, with 11 bases identical to TRBD2. The junction had 16 bases not matched to a gene; V was cut back by 5 bases and J by 5 bases. The CDR3 extends over 18 amino acids. CDR1 and CDR2 (germline): MDHEN, SYDVKM. CDR3 amino acids: CASSPRLRPSGRSETQYF. The CDR3 DNA follows: TGTGCCAGCAGTCCCCGACTCCGCCCTAGCGGGAGGTCCGAGACCCAGTACTTC.

The chain combines TRBV19 with TRBJ1-6; D possibly corresponds to TRBD1 (5 bases). The CDR3 sequence is 14 residues long. With 5 bases removed from V and 5 bases from J, the gap between germline ends came to 10 bases. Germline loops: CDR1 LNHDA, CDR2 SQIVND (reference sequence). The CDR3, as DNA: TGTGCCAGTAGTCCGGGACGGAATAATTCACCCCTCCACTTT. Translation gives CASSPGRNNSPLHF.

This clone was counted once. In nucleotides, the CDR3 is TGTGCCAGCAGCTCGACGGTCTCTGGGGCCAACGTCCTGACTTTC. Translation: CASSSTVSGANVLTF. The chain recombines TRBV5-6 with TRBJ2-6; unclear D gene. Trimming took off 3 bases at V and 0 bases at J, with 7 bases between the two ends. The CDR3 length is 15 residues. Germline V gives CDR1 SGHDT, CDR2 YYEEEE.

The chain employs TRBV5-6 and TRBJ1-5, with 9 bases aligning to TRBD1. CDR3 length: 17 residues. The junction had 19 bases not matched to a gene; V was cut back by 4 bases and J by 11 bases. Germline CDR1 SGHDT, CDR2 YYEEEE. Here the CDR3 DNA reads TGTGCCAGCAGCACCTGGAGGACAGGGGTCACAGGGGTGGCCCAGCATTTT. It codes for CASSTWRTGVTGVAQHF.

V and J are TRBV6-5 and TRBJ1-5; the D is unclear. The V and J ends lost 6 bases and 2 bases respectively, with 8 bases between them. Per germline, CDR1 MNHEY and CDR2 SVGAGI. This CDR3 has 13 amino acids. CDR3 nucleotides: TGTGCCAGCAGAAAAGACGGCAATCAGCCCCAGCATTTT. The encoded protein is CASRKDGNQPQHF.

The chain uses TRBV5-1 and TRBJ2-7; tentatively, D is TRBD2 (5 bases). Trimming pared 0 bases from V and 2 bases from J, leaving 18 bases between. This CDR3 spans 17 amino acids. Per germline, CDR1 SGHRS and CDR2 YFSETQ. The CDR3 DNA reads as TGCGCCAGCAGCTTGGGATCGAGGACTTACTTCCCCTACGAGCAGTACTTC. Its protein is CASSLGSRTYFPYEQYF.

The chain employs TRBV24-1 and TRBJ2-7, with D perhaps matching TRBD1 (5 bases). This CDR3 is built from 15 residues. CDR1 KGHDR and CDR2 SFDVKD come from the germline V gene. V was pared by 4 bases and J by 2 bases, with 14 bases between. The CDR3: CATSDPGDRAYEQYF. The CDR3 DNA follows: TGTGCCACCAGTGACCCCGGCGACAGAGCCTACGAGCAGTACTTC.